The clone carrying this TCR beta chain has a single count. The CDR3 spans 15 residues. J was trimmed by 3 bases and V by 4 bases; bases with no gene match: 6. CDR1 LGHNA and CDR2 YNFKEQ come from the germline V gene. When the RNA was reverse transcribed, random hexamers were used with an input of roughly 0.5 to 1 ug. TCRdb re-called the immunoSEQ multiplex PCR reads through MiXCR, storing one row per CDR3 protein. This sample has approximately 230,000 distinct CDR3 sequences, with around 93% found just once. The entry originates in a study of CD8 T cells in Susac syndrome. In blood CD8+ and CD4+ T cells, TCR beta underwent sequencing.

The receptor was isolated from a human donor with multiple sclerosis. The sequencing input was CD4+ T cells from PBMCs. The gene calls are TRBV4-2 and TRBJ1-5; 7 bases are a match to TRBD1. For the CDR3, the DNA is TGTGCCAGCAGCCGCGGGACAGAGGCCAATCAGCCCCAGCATTTT. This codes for CASSRGTEANQPQHF.